The 8 T cell receptor beta chains listed next were all sequenced from one sample in a study of Ad26.COV2.S vaccination and SARS-CoV-2 variants. The table came from immunoSEQ multiplex PCR; TCRdb's copy has only in-frame clones and leaves some out. The data contain about 400,000 clones, approximately 91% of them singletons. The treatment here: roughly 19 received Ad26.COV2.S at low or high dose, single or two shots; five or six received placebo; per-sample allocation not given. The samples were gathered on day 63 after the first injection of vaccine or placebo. The sequenced sample was peripheral blood, obtained in a trial of Ad26.COV2.S vaccine versus placebo. These receptors all stem from a person aged 18-65 years who received the Ad26.COV2.S COVID-19 vaccine or a placebo.

CDR3 residues: CATSDFSRAWSNQPQHF. CDR3 coding DNA: TGTGCCACCAGTGATTTCTCGAGGGCGTGGAGCAATCAGCCCCAGCATTTT. J is TRBJ1-5 and V is TRBV24-1; D gene uncertain. Trimming cost V 1 base and J 1 base, with 13 bases left between them. The CDR3 contains 17 residues. The germline V gene encodes CDR1 KGHDR and CDR2 SFDVKD.

The rearrangement joins TRBV2 to TRBJ1-1; D not certain. V lost 6 bases to trimming and J lost 1 base, with 15 bases between them. Germline V gene data show CDR1 as SNHLY and CDR2 as FYNNEI. This CDR3 has 15 amino acids. Written as DNA, the CDR3 is TGTGCCAGCAGCCGGGCGGGGTCCGCGAACACTGAAGCTTTCTTT. Residues: CASSRAGSANTEAFF. The full variable domain, completed using reference TRBV2 and TRBJ1-1, is EPEVTQTPSHQVTQMGQEVILRCVPISNHLYFYWYRQILGQKVEFLVSFYNNEISEKSEIFDDQFSVERPDGSNFTLKIRSTKLEDSAMYFCASSRAGSANTEAFFGQGTRLTVV.

This chain links TRBV11-2 with TRBJ2-2; TRBD2 matches 9 bases. Per germline, CDR1 SGHAT and CDR2 FQNNGV. J lost 5 bases, V lost 3 bases, and 4 bases had no gene match. This CDR3 contains 15 residues. The CDR3 bases are TGTGCCAGCAGCTTCCGGGGACTAGCAACCGGGGAGCTGTTTTTT. Protein product: CASSFRGLATGELFF.

Worth noting for this clone: The same CDR3 is also encoded by other DNA sequences in this sample. The rearrangement uses TRBV29-1 and TRBJ2-7; weak D call: TRBD2 (6 bases). V lost 3 bases and J 0 bases, leaving 6 bases between the germline ends. CDR3 size: 12 residues. The germline gives CDR1 SQVTM, CDR2 ANQGSEA. CDR3 sequence reads: CSVETSSYEQYF. CDR3 sequence (DNA): TGCAGCGTTGAGACTAGCTCCTACGAGCAGTACTTC.

V gene TRBV19 combines with J gene TRBJ1-5, with a weak D call TRBD1 (5 bases). The CDR3 loop spans 14 amino acids. Per the germline V gene, CDR1 is LNHDA and CDR2 is SQIVND (reference sequence). V was clipped by 3 bases and J by 5 bases, with 11 bases between them. The DNA of the CDR3 is TGTGCCAGTAGTATCTGGGACGGGGATCAGCCCCAGCATTTT. It translates to CASSIWDGDQPQHF.

The rearrangement joins TRBV28 to TRBJ2-7; tentative D call: TRBD1 (5 bases). Germline loops: CDR1 MDHEN, CDR2 SYDVKM. CDR3 size: 13 residues. Trimming took 8 bases from V and 2 from J, leaving 13 bases between them. The CDR3 coding sequence is TGTGCCAGCGGGGCGAGGTCCCCCTACGAGCAGTACTTC. Amino acid sequence: CASGARSPYEQYF.

The chain carries TRBV19 and TRBJ2-3; TRBD2 might be the D (6 bases). The CDR3 spans 15 residues. The V end was cut by 4 bases, the J end by 0 bases, with 11 bases between. Germline lookup yields CDR1 LNHDA and CDR2 SQIVND (reference sequence). In DNA form, the CDR3 reads TGTGCCAGTAGTACCCGACTAGTGAGCACAGATACGCAGTATTTT. This encodes CASSTRLVSTDTQYF.

The CDR3 bases are TGTGCCAGCAGTTCCGGACTAGCGGGAACCTACGAGCAGTACTTC. It specifies CASSSGLAGTYEQYF. The J gene is TRBJ2-7, the V gene TRBV28; 12 nucleotides agree with TRBD2. CDR3 size: 15 residues. Germline V gene lookup returns CDR1 MDHEN and CDR2 SYDVKM. J gave up 2 bases and V 4 bases, and 3 bases lay outside the gene matches.